These 15 T cell receptor beta chains came from one sample sequenced in a study of OX40 agonist ivuxolimab in advanced cancers. The data were produced by immunoSEQ multiplex PCR, yet TCRdb's version contains in-frame clones alone and is incomplete. The sample carries 64,000 or so clones, 65% to 90% recorded once. The sequencing here drew on CD4+ or CD8+ T cells sorted from blood, taken in a trial of the OX40 agonist ivuxolimab. The receptors shown here come from an adult with an advanced solid tumor such as melanoma, head and neck, liver or kidney cancer.

The chain has TRBV6-6 and TRBJ1-3, with D possibly TRBD1 on 5 matching bases. Germline loops: CDR1 MNHNY, CDR2 SVGAGI (reference sequence). The CDR3 covers 15 residues. The germline V and J ends were trimmed by 7 bases and 0 bases, with 13 bases remaining between them. The CDR3 sequence is CASTRTSSSGNTIYF. In nucleotides, the CDR3 is TGTGCCAGCACGCGGACATCAAGCTCTGGAAACACCATATATTTT.

The chain couples TRBV19 to TRBJ2-1; TRBD2 might be the D (6 bases). Germline CDR1 is LNHDA and CDR2 is SQIVND (reference sequence). The CDR3 is made up of 16 amino acids. V lost 6 bases, J lost 6 bases, and 21 bases lay in between. CDR3 coding DNA: TGTGCCAGTAGCCCTGGGGACTCGTGGAACCTCAATGAGCAGTTCTTC. Residues: CASSPGDSWNLNEQFF.

V is TRBV9 and J is TRBJ2-1; perhaps TRBD2 as D (6 bases). V was shortened by 0 bases and J by 0 bases, with 16 bases between the two germline ends. CDR1 and CDR2 (germline): SGDLS, YYNGEE. There are 18 residues in the CDR3. CDR3 in amino acids: CASSVAGVGFSSYNEQFF. CDR3 in DNA: TGTGCCAGCAGCGTAGCGGGAGTGGGCTTTAGCTCCTACAATGAGCAGTTCTTC. The full variable domain, completed using reference TRBV9 and TRBJ2-1, is DSGVTQTPKHLITATGQRVTLRCSPRSGDLSVYWYQQSLDQGLQFLIQYYNGEERAKGNILERFSAQQFPDLHSELNLSSLELGDSALYFCASSVAGVGFSSYNEQFFGPGTRLTVL.

The gene calls are TRBV4-2 and TRBJ1-5, with 7 bases identical to TRBD1. The germline CDR1 and CDR2 sequences are LGHNA and YNFKEQ. CDR3 length: 14 amino acids. Trimming cost V 2 bases and J 7 bases; bases outside gene matches: 5. The CDR3: CASSQLTGRQPQHF. The CDR3, as DNA: TGTGCCAGCAGCCAACTGACAGGGAGGCAGCCCCAGCATTTT.

The V call is TRBV2, the J call TRBJ2-1, with 7 bases matching TRBD1. Trimming at V came to 5 bases and at J to 3 bases, leaving 1 base not matched to a gene. Germline CDR1 reads SNHLY; CDR2 reads FYNNEI. The CDR3 contains 13 residues. The CDR3 reads CASSYRGYNEQFF. The DNA of the CDR3 is TGTGCCAGCAGTTACAGGGGCTACAATGAGCAGTTCTTC.

V is TRBV10-3 and J is TRBJ2-2; D is unresolved. The CDR3 sequence is 14 residues long. Germline values: CDR1 ENHRY, CDR2 SYGVKD. Trimming shortened V by 3 bases and J by 7 bases, and 12 bases separated the two germline ends. The CDR3 nucleotides read TGTGCCATCAGTGATCTGGCTTTTAACGGGGAGCTGTTTTTT. The encoded protein is CAISDLAFNGELFF.

The V gene is TRBV5-1, the J gene TRBJ1-6; D is unclear. Trimming removed 4 bases at V and 3 bases at J, with 11 bases between. The CDR3 runs 15 residues. The germline V gene has CDR1 SGHRS and CDR2 YFSETQ. This chain's CDR3 is CASSTSGNYNSPLHF. For the CDR3, the DNA is TGCGCCAGCAGCACTTCTGGTAACTATAATTCACCCCTCCACTTT. The variable domain in full, with the rest retrieved from reference TRBV5-1 and TRBJ1-6, is KAGVTQTPRYLIKTRGQQVTLSCSPISGHRSVSWYQQTPGQGLQFLFEYFSETQRNKGNFPGRFSGRQFSNSRSEMNVSTLELGDSALYLCASSTSGNYNSPLHFGNGTRLTVT.

The J gene is TRBJ1-2, the V gene TRBV11-2, with 8 bases identical to TRBD1. The CDR3 is made up of 15 amino acids. Germline CDR1 SGHAT, CDR2 FQNNGV. J lost 9 bases, V lost 4 bases, and 13 bases had no gene match. The CDR3 is CASSSTKDRVLRYTF. The CDR3, as DNA: TGTGCCAGCAGCTCAACTAAGGACAGGGTGTTACGCTACACCTTC.

The chain recombines TRBV19 with TRBJ1-1; the match to TRBD1 covers 9 bases. CDR1 and CDR2 (germline): LNHDA, SQIVND (reference sequence). The CDR3 is made up of 13 amino acids. V lost 8 bases, J lost 11 bases, and 12 bases stayed unmatched. In DNA form, the CDR3 reads TGTGCCAGTCGGCAATTAACAGGGGGCGCGGCTTTCTTT. This gives the protein CASRQLTGGAAFF.

This rearrangement joins TRBV18 to TRBJ2-5, with 9 bases fitting TRBD1. The CDR3 has 15 amino acids. With 3 bases clipped from V and 0 bases from J, the junction kept 2 bases outside the gene matches. Germline V CDR1 and CDR2: KGHSH, LQKENI. The CDR3 sequence: CASSPRTGDQETQYF. CDR3 in DNA: TGTGCCAGCTCACCGCGGACAGGGGACCAAGAGACCCAGTACTTC.

This clone was detected only once. The same CDR3 also results from other DNA sequences found in this sample. This rearrangement joins TRBV19 to TRBJ1-2; D is unclear. This CDR3 has 12 residues. Per the germline V gene, CDR1 is LNHDA and CDR2 is SQIVND (reference sequence). V lost 3 bases and J 4 bases, leaving 6 bases between the germline ends. The CDR3 DNA is TGTGCCAGTAGTATGCCCGTCTATGGCTACACCTTC. It specifies CASSMPVYGYTF. The variable domain in full, completed from reference TRBV19 and TRBJ1-2, reads DGGITQSPKYLFRKEGQNVTLSCEQNLNHDAMYWYRQDPGQGLRLIYYSQIVNDFQKGDIAEGYSVSREKKESFPLTVTSAQKNPTAFYLCASSMPVYGYTFGSGTRLTVV.

V and J are TRBV5-1 and TRBJ2-3, with a possible D match to TRBD2 (6 bases). The CDR3 covers 14 residues. V lost 2 bases and J 4 bases, leaving 11 bases between the germline ends. The germline CDR1 and CDR2 sequences are SGHRS and YFSETQ. For the CDR3, the DNA is TGCGCCAGCAGCTTTCGGCGACTAGCAGATACGCAGTATTTT. Encoded protein: CASSFRRLADTQYF.

The chain joins TRBV7-2 to TRBJ2-3, with 9 bases that match TRBD2. The CDR3 runs 14 residues. The V gene end was trimmed by 8 bases and the J gene end by 1 base; junction bases not matched to a gene: 4. The germline CDR1 and CDR2 sequences are SGHTA and FQGNSA. CDR3 amino acids: CASGRTSGTDTQYF. Written as DNA, the CDR3 is TGTGCCAGCGGCAGGACTAGCGGCACAGATACGCAGTATTTT.

The chain is built from TRBV18 and TRBJ1-4, with no clear D. Trimming cost V 5 bases and J 7 bases, with 8 bases left between them. CDR3 length: 12 amino acids. In germline, CDR1 is KGHSH, CDR2 LQKENI. The chain's CDR3 is CASSDLSEKLFF. CDR3 in DNA: TGTGCCAGCTCAGATCTGAGTGAAAAACTGTTTTTT.

This chain uses TRBV29-1 with TRBJ1-1; TRBD1 matches 8 bases. CDR1 is SQVTM and CDR2 is ANQGSEA in the germline V gene. The V segment lost 3 bases and the J segment 3 bases; nucleotides outside the gene matches: 3. This CDR3 region has 13 residues. The chain's CDR3 is CSVERQGHTEAFF. CDR3 in DNA: TGCAGCGTTGAGAGACAGGGGCACACTGAAGCTTTCTTT.